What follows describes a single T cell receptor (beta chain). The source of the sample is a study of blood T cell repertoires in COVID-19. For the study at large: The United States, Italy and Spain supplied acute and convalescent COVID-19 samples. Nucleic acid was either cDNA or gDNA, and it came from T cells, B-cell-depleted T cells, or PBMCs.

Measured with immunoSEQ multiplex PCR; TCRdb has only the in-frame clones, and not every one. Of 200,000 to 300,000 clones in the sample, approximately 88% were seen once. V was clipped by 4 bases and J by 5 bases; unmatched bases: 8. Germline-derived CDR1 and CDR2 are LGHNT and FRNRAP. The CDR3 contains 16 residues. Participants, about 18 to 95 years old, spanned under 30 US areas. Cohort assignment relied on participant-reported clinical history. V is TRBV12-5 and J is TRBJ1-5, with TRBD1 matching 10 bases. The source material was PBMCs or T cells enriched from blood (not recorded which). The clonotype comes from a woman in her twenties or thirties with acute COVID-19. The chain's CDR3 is CASGSKTGGFYQPQHF. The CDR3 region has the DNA TGTGCTAGTGGTTCGAAGACAGGGGGCTTTTATCAGCCCCAGCATTTT.